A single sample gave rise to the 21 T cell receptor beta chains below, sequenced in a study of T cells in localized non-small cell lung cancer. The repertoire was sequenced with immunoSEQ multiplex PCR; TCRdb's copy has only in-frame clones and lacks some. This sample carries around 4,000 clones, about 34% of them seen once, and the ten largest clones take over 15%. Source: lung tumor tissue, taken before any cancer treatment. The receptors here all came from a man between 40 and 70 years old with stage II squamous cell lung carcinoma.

CDR3: CAWSATNTEAFF. As DNA, the CDR3 is TGTGCCTGGAGTGCCACGAACACTGAAGCTTTCTTT. This chain connects TRBV30 to TRBJ1-1; D gene ambiguous. Germline loops: CDR1 GTSNPN, CDR2 SVGIG (reference sequence). V lost 1 base and J lost 1, with 4 bases in between. The CDR3 is 12 residues long.

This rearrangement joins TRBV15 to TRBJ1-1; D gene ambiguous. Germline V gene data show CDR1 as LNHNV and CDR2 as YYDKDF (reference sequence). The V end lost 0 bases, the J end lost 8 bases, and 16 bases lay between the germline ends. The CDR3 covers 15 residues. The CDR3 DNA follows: TGTGCCACCAGCAGAGATTGGATGGGTACCCAAGAAGCTTTCTTT. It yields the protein CATSRDWMGTQEAFF.

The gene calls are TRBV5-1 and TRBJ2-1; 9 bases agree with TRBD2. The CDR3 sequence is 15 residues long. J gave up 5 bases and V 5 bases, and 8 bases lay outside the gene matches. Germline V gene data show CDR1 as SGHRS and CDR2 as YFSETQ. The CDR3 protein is CASRPGTSSNNEQFF. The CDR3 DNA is TGCGCCAGCAGACCCGGGACTAGCTCTAACAATGAGCAGTTCTTC.

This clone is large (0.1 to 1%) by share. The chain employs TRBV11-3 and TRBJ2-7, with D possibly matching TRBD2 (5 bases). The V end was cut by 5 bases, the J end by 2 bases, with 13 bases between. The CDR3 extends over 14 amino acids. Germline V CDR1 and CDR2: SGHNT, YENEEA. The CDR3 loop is CASSPPGSAYEQYF. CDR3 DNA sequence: TGTGCCAGCAGCCCCCCGGGATCTGCCTACGAGCAGTACTTC.

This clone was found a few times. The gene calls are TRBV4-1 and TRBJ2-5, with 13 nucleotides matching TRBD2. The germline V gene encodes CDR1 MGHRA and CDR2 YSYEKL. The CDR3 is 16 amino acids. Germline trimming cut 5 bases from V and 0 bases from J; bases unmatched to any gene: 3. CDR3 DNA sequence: TGCGCCAGCAGCTCACTAGCGGGAGGGAACCAAGAGACCCAGTACTTC. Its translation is CASSSLAGGNQETQYF.

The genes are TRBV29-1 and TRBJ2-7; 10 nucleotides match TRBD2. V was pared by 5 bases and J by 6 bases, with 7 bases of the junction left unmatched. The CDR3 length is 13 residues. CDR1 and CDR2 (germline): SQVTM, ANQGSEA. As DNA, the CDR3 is TGCAGCGTTAACCTAGCGGGAGCGGGCGAGCAGTACTTC. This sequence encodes CSVNLAGAGEQYF.

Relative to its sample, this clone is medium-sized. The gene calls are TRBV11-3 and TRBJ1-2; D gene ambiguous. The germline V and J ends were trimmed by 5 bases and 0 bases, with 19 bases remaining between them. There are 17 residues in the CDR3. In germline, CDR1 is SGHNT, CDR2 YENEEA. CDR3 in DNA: TGTGCCAGCAGCCTCCGTTTGGTCACGGGGACTAACTATGGCTACACCTTC. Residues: CASSLRLVTGTNYGYTF. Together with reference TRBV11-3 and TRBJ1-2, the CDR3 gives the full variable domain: EAGVVQSPRYKIIEKKQPVAFWCNPISGHNTLYWYLQNLGQGPELLIRYENEEAVDDSQLPKDRFSAERLKGVDSTLKIQPAELGDSAVYLCASSLRLVTGTNYGYTFGSGTRLTVV.

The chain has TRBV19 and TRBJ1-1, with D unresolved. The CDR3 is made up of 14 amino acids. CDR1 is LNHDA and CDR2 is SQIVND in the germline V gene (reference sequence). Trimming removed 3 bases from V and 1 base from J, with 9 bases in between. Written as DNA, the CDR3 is TGTGCCAGTAGTATCCTCGCGGAGAACACTGAAGCTTTCTTT. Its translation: CASSILAENTEAFF.

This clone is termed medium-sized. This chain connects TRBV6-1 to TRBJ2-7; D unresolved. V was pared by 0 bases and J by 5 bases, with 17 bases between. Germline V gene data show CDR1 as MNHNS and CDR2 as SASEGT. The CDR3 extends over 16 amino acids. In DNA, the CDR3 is TGTGCCAGCAGTGAAGCGTGGGAAATGGTTGGCCACGAGCAGTACTTC. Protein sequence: CASSEAWEMVGHEQYF.

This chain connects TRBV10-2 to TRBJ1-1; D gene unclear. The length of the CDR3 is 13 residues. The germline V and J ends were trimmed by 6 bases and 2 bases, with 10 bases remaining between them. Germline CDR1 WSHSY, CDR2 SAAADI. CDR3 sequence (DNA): TGCGCCAGCAGAAACGTGGGAAACACTGAAGCTTTCTTT. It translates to CASRNVGNTEAFF.

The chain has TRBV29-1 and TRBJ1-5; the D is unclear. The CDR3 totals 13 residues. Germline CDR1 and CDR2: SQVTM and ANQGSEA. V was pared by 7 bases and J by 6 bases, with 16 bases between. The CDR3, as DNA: TGCAGCGCCCAGACATTCGTGGGTCAGCCCCAGCATTTT. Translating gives CSAQTFVGQPQHF.

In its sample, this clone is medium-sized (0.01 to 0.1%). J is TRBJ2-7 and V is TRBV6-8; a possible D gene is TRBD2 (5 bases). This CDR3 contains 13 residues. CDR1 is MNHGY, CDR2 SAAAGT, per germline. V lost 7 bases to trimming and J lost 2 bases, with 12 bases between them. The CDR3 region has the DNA TGTGCCAGCATCGCACCCGGGACCTACGAGCAGTACTTC. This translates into CASIAPGTYEQYF.

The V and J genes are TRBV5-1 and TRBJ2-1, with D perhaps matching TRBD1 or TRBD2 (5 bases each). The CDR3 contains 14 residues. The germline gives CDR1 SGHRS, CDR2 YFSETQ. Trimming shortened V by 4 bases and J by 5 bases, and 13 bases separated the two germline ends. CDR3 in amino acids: CASSRGTVDNEQFF. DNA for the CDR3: TGCGCCAGCAGCCGAGGGACGGTAGACAATGAGCAGTTCTTC. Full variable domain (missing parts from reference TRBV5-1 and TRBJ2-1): KAGVTQTPRYLIKTRGQQVTLSCSPISGHRSVSWYQQTPGQGLQFLFEYFSETQRNKGNFPGRFSGRQFSNSRSEMNVSTLELGDSALYLCASSRGTVDNEQFFGPGTRLTVL.

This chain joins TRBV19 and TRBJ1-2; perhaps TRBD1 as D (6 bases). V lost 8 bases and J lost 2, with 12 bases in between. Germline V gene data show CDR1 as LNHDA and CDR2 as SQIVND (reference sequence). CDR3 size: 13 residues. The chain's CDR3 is CASRGQLNYGYTF. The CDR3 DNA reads TGTGCCAGTCGAGGACAGCTGAACTATGGCTACACCTTC. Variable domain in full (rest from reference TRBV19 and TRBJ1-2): DGGITQSPKYLFRKEGQNVTLSCEQNLNHDAMYWYRQDPGQGLRLIYYSQIVNDFQKGDIAEGYSVSREKKESFPLTVTSAQKNPTAFYLCASRGQLNYGYTFGSGTRLTVV.

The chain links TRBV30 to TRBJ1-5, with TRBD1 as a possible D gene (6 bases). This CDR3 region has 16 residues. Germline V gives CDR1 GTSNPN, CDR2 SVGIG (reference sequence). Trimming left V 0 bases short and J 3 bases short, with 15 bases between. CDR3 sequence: CAWSVGAPGANQPQHF. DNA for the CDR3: TGTGCCTGGAGTGTAGGGGCCCCAGGGGCCAATCAGCCCCAGCATTTT.

This chain's CDR3 is CASSLGVYPYEQYF. The CDR3, as DNA: TGTGCCAGCAGTTTGGGGGTGTACCCCTACGAGCAGTACTTC. V gene TRBV28 combines with J gene TRBJ2-7; D possibly uses TRBD1 or TRBD2 (5 bases each). V lost 3 bases, J lost 2 bases, and 11 bases lay in between. Germline V gene lookup returns CDR1 MDHEN and CDR2 SYDVKM. CDR3 length: 14 amino acids.

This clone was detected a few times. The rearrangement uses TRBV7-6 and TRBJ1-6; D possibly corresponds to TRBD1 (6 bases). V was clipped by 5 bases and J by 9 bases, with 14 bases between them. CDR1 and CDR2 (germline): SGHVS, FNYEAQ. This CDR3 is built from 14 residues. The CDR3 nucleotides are TGTGCCAGCAGCATGACAGGTTTGGCTTCACCCCTCCACTTT. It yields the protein CASSMTGLASPLHF.

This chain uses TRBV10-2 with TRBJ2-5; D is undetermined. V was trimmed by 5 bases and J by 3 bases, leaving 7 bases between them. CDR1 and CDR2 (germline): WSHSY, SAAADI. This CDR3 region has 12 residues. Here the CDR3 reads CASSQSEETQYF. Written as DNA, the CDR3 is TGCGCCAGCAGTCAATCAGAAGAGACCCAGTACTTC.

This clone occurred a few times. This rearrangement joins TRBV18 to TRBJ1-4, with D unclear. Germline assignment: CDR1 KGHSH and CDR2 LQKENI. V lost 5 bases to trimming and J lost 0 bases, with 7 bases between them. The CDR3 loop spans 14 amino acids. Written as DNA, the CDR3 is TGTGCCAGCTCAGCAACAGCAACTAATGAAAAACTGTTTTTT. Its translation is CASSATATNEKLFF.

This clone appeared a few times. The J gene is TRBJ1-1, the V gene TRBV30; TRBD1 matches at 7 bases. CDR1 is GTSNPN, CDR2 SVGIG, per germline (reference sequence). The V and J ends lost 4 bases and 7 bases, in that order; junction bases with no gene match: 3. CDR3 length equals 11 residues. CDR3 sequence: CAWTRQGEAFF. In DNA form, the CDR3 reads TGTGCCTGGACACGACAGGGTGAAGCTTTCTTT.

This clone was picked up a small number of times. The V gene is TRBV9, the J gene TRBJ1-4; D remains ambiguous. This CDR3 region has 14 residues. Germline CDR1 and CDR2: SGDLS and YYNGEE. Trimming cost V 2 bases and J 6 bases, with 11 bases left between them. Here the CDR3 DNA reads TGTGCCAGCAGCGTGGACGGAATCTATGAAAAACTGTTTTTT. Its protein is CASSVDGIYEKLFF.